These T cell receptor beta chains were read from a single sample in a study of cytomegalovirus exposure and HLA in healthy donors. Method: immunoSEQ multiplex PCR; TCRdb's copy keeps in-frame clones and lacks some. The sample yields more than 140,000 clones, approximately 84% seen once. Input material: PBMCs. These receptors originate from a woman in her thirties or forties in good health and CMV-seronegative. CDR3s leave out the opening cysteine and the closing phenylalanine or tryptophan. D genes are given only for firm matches. Rows may omit the clone size; those that give it use once, few, many or a size class.

>TRBJ2-7|TRBV28|NA|TRBD2
ASSLPPGLADEQY
>TRBJ2-7|TRBV27|NA|NA
ASSYGRPSYEQY
>TRBJ2-3|TRBV11-1|once|TRBD2
ASSGQTSGWTDTQY
>TRBJ1-4|TRBV5-8|NA|TRBD1
ASSTRTGRREKLF
>TRBJ1-2|TRBV7-2|NA|NA
ASSLSFGGSGYT
>TRBJ1-2|TRBV14|NA|NA
ASSQEQTNVGGYT
>TRBJ2-3|TRBV7-2|NA|TRBD2
ASSLLGEGSDTQY
>TRBJ1-2|TRBV5-4|NA|NA
ASGIEANYGYT
>TRBJ2-3|TRBV13|NA|TRBD1
ASSSNPGQGTDTQY
>TRBJ2-7|TRBV27|NA|NA
ASSLWTHSYEQY
>TRBJ2-3|TRBV7-3|NA|NA
ASSLIITPDTQY
>TRBJ2-7|TRBV5-4|NA|TRBD1
ASSIAGAGGAGQY
>TRBJ1-2|TRBV7-6|NA|NA
ASSQSGDFYT
>TRBJ2-7|TRBV9|NA|TRBD2
ASSVSSGTYEQY
>NA|TRBV23-1|NA|TRBD1
ASSPRTGWNEQY
>TRBJ2-7|TRBV7-2|NA|TRBD1
ASSLEGQLSYEQY
>TRBJ1-1|TRBV5-6|NA|NA
ASSLPGGGNTEAF
>TRBJ1-1|TRBV28|few|NA
ASSNQGFNEAF
>TRBJ1-5|TRBV6-1|NA|TRBD1
ASSEVRDRQH
>TRBJ2-7|TRBV29-1|NA|TRBD1
SFSPRIGTGTYEQY
>TRBJ2-3|TRBV4-3|NA|TRBD2
ASSQARALAGGRTDTQY
>TRBJ2-2|TRBV29-1|NA|TRBD2
SVEAPFSGISNTGELF
>TRBJ1-6|TRBV27|once|NA
ASRGLFGSPLH
>TRBJ1-2|TRBV7-2|NA|TRBD1
ASSQYPGGVGGYT
>TRBJ2-2|TRBV19|NA|NA
ASIGGTYTGELF
>TRBJ2-5|TRBV27|NA|TRBD2
ASSSLAGETQY
>TRBJ1-4|TRBV7-2|NA|TRBD1
ASSPGQGATNEKLF
>TRBJ2-7|TRBV15|NA|TRBD2
ATSRKLAGGLTYEQY
>TRBJ2-7|TRBV13|NA|NA
ASSFARSSYEQY
>TRBJ2-7|TRBV11-2|NA|NA
ASLNLLGYSYEQY
>TRBJ1-5|TRBV27|NA|NA
ASSRAGQPQH
>TRBJ1-2|TRBV6-1|few|NA
ASIGLNYGYT
>TRBJ2-1|TRBV11-3|NA|TRBD2
ASSFFFPGTSGYNEQF